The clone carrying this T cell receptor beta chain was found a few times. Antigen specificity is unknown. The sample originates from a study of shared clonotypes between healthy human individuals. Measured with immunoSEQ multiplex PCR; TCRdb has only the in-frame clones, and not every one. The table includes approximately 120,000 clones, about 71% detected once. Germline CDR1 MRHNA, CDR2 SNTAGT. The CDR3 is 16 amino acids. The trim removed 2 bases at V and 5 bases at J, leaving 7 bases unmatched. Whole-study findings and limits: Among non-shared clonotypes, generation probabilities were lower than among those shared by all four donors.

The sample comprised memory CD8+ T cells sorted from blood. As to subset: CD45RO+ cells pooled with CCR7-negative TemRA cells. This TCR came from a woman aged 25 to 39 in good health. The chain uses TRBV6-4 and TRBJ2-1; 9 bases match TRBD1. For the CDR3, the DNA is TGTGCCAGCAGTGACCAACCGGGACAGGGAAACAATGAGCAGTTCTTC. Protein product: CASSDQPGQGNNEQFF.